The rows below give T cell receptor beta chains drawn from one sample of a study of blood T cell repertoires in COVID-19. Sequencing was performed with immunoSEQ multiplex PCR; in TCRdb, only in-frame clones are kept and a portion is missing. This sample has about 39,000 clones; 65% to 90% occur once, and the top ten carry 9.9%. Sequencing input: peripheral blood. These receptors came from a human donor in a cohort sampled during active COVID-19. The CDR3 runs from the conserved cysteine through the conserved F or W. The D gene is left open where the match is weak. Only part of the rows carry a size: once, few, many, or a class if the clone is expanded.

cdr3_aa: CASSQSVLAGMGEQYF
cdr3_nt: TGTGCCAGCAGCCAAAGCGTACTAGCGGGAATGGGCGAGCAGTACTTC
d_call: TRBD2
j_call: TRBJ2-7
v_call: TRBV3-1/TRBV3-2
clone_size: few

cdr3_aa: CAIKSGGPNEAFF
cdr3_nt: TGTGCCATCAAAAGCGGGGGACCTAATGAAGCTTTCTTT
d_call: .
j_call: TRBJ1-1
v_call: TRBV10-3
clone_size: once

cdr3_aa: CSVYGQGGYTGELFF
cdr3_nt: TGCAGCGTTTATGGACAGGGAGGGTACACCGGGGAGCTGTTTTTT
d_call: .
j_call: TRBJ2-2
v_call: TRBV29-1
clone_size: once

cdr3_aa: CASSQQENQPQHF
cdr3_nt: TGTGCCAGCAGTCAACAGGAGAATCAGCCCCAGCATTTT
d_call: .
j_call: TRBJ1-5
v_call: TRBV6-6
clone_size: .

cdr3_aa: CASSPNRGLANQPQHF
cdr3_nt: TGTGCCAGCTCACCGAACAGGGGGCTGGCCAATCAGCCCCAGCATTTT
d_call: TRBD1
j_call: TRBJ1-5
v_call: TRBV18
clone_size: .

cdr3_aa: CASSQGGLDGYTF
cdr3_nt: TGTGCCAGCAGCCAAGGAGGTCTTGATGGCTACACCTTC
d_call: .
j_call: TRBJ1-2
v_call: TRBV3-1/TRBV3-2
clone_size: .

cdr3_aa: CASSRRTSGGANTGELFF
cdr3_nt: TGTGCCAGTAGTAGGCGGACTAGCGGGGGGGCAAACACCGGGGAGCTGTTTTTT
d_call: TRBD2
j_call: TRBJ2-2
v_call: TRBV19
clone_size: .

cdr3_aa: CASSPEVASYNEQFF
cdr3_nt: TGTGCCAGCAGCCCCGAGGTTGCCTCCTACAATGAGCAGTTCTTC
d_call: .
j_call: TRBJ2-1
v_call: TRBV7-3
clone_size: .

cdr3_aa: CASSQDWQGAYNEQFF
cdr3_nt: TGTGCCAGCAGCCAAGATTGGCAGGGGGCTTACAATGAGCAGTTCTTC
d_call: TRBD1
j_call: TRBJ2-1
v_call: TRBV4-2
clone_size: .

cdr3_aa: CASSGPRGTEAFF
cdr3_nt: TGCGCCAGCAGTGGGCCCAGGGGCACTGAAGCTTTCTTT
d_call: .
j_call: TRBJ1-1
v_call: TRBV4-1
clone_size: .

cdr3_aa: CASSLDRGLDGYTF
cdr3_nt: TGCGCCAGCAGCTTGGACAGGGGACTTGATGGCTACACCTTC
d_call: TRBD1
j_call: TRBJ1-2
v_call: TRBV5-1
clone_size: .

cdr3_aa: CASRNWGDIDYGYTF
cdr3_nt: TGTGCCAGCAGGAATTGGGGGGATATTGACTATGGCTACACCTTC
d_call: .
j_call: TRBJ1-2
v_call: TRBV6-5
clone_size: .

cdr3_aa: CASSPPGGGGETQYF
cdr3_nt: TGTGCCAGCAGCCCCCCGGGGGGGGGAGGGGAGACCCAGTACTTC
d_call: TRBD2
j_call: TRBJ2-5
v_call: TRBV7-9
clone_size: .

cdr3_aa: CASSDSYGYTF
cdr3_nt: TGTGCCAGCAGTGACAGCTATGGCTACACCTTC
d_call: .
j_call: TRBJ1-2
v_call: TRBV2
clone_size: .

cdr3_aa: CASSDSRRGTEAFF
cdr3_nt: TGCGCCAGCAGCGACAGCCGTAGAGGCACTGAAGCTTTCTTT
d_call: .
j_call: TRBJ1-1
v_call: TRBV5-1
clone_size: .

cdr3_aa: CAWLTGSTQYF
cdr3_nt: TGTGCCTGGCTTACGGGGAGTACGCAGTATTTT
d_call: .
j_call: TRBJ2-3
v_call: TRBV30
clone_size: once

cdr3_aa: CASRSGASSYNEQFF
cdr3_nt: TGTGCCAGTAGATCCGGAGCAAGCTCCTACAATGAGCAGTTCTTC
d_call: .
j_call: TRBJ2-1
v_call: TRBV19
clone_size: .

cdr3_aa: CASSPGSNTEAFF
cdr3_nt: TGTGCCAGCTCACCCGGGTCGAACACTGAAGCTTTCTTT
d_call: .
j_call: TRBJ1-1
v_call: TRBV18
clone_size: .

cdr3_aa: CASSPTGDTQYF
cdr3_nt: TGTGCCAGCAGCCCCACCGGGGATACGCAGTATTTT
d_call: .
j_call: TRBJ2-3
v_call: TRBV7-8
clone_size: .

cdr3_aa: CASSLEASGLNNEQFF
cdr3_nt: TGTGCCAGCAGCTTGGAGGCTAGCGGGCTTAACAATGAGCAGTTCTTC
d_call: TRBD2
j_call: TRBJ2-1
v_call: TRBV5-4
clone_size: once

cdr3_aa: CASSEAGLVADGYTF
cdr3_nt: TGTGCCAGCAGTGAAGCGGGGCTGGTTGCCGATGGCTACACCTTC
d_call: .
j_call: TRBJ1-2
v_call: TRBV6-1
clone_size: .

cdr3_aa: CASSLAVGQGEETQYF
cdr3_nt: TGTGCCAGCAGCTTAGCAGTCGGACAAGGTGAAGAGACCCAGTACTTC
d_call: .
j_call: TRBJ2-5
v_call: TRBV7-2
clone_size: once

cdr3_aa: CAWSFAWGANVLTF
cdr3_nt: TGTGCCTGGAGCTTTGCGTGGGGGGCCAACGTCCTGACTTTC
d_call: .
j_call: TRBJ2-6
v_call: TRBV30
clone_size: .

cdr3_aa: CASSTPSGSGRADTQYF
cdr3_nt: TGTGCCAGCAGCACCCCCTCGGGTAGCGGGAGGGCAGATACGCAGTATTTT
d_call: TRBD2
j_call: TRBJ2-3
v_call: TRBV5-6
clone_size: .

cdr3_aa: CASSIEGQSYEQYF
cdr3_nt: TGTGCCAGCAGCATCGAAGGACAGTCCTACGAGCAGTACTTC
d_call: .
j_call: TRBJ2-7
v_call: TRBV6-5
clone_size: .

cdr3_aa: CASSTYFDRSSYEQYF
cdr3_nt: TGTGCCAGTAGCACCTATTTCGACAGGAGCTCCTACGAGCAGTACTTC
d_call: .
j_call: TRBJ2-7
v_call: TRBV19
clone_size: medium-sized

cdr3_aa: CASSSDRGVHPDEQFF
cdr3_nt: TGTGCCAGTAGTTCGGACAGGGGGGTTCATCCAGATGAGCAGTTCTTC
d_call: TRBD1
j_call: TRBJ2-1
v_call: TRBV19
clone_size: .

cdr3_aa: CASSPGQGVYEQYF
cdr3_nt: TGTGCCAGCTCACCAGGACAGGGGGTCTACGAGCAGTACTTC
d_call: TRBD1
j_call: TRBJ2-7
v_call: TRBV18
clone_size: .

cdr3_aa: CASSSGGTVTGELFF
cdr3_nt: TGTGCCAGCAGTTCAGGGGGCACCGTAACCGGGGAGCTGTTTTTT
d_call: TRBD1
j_call: TRBJ2-2
v_call: TRBV5-4
clone_size: once

cdr3_aa: CASSPSLALQDEQFF
cdr3_nt: TGTGCCAGCAGCCCTTCGCTGGCCCTCCAAGATGAGCAGTTCTTC
d_call: .
j_call: TRBJ2-1
v_call: TRBV5-6
clone_size: .

cdr3_aa: CAWSVRGLAGGQSFF
cdr3_nt: TGTGCCTGGAGTGTTAGAGGACTAGCGGGAGGGCAATCCTTCTTC
d_call: TRBD2
j_call: TRBJ2-1
v_call: TRBV30
clone_size: .

cdr3_aa: CASSPMGQGTSTDTQYF
cdr3_nt: TGTGCCAGCAGCCCAATGGGACAGGGAACTAGCACAGATACGCAGTATTTT
d_call: TRBD1
j_call: TRBJ2-3
v_call: TRBV5-6
clone_size: few

cdr3_aa: CASSQDGLGPKFF
cdr3_nt: TGTGCCAGCAGCCAAGATGGACTAGGTCCAAAGTTCTTC
d_call: TRBD2
j_call: TRBJ2-1
v_call: TRBV12-3/TRBV12-4
clone_size: .

cdr3_aa: CASSRSGGGAVHEQYF
cdr3_nt: TGTGCCAGCAGTCGTAGTGGCGGGGGGGCGGTCCACGAGCAGTACTTC
d_call: TRBD2
j_call: TRBJ2-7
v_call: TRBV2
clone_size: once

cdr3_aa: CASSPTGSGSGYTF
cdr3_nt: TGTGCCAGTAGCCCGACAGGGTCGGGGAGTGGCTACACCTTC
d_call: TRBD1
j_call: TRBJ1-2
v_call: TRBV19
clone_size: .

cdr3_aa: CASSYRRGAEEETQYF
cdr3_nt: TGTGCCAGCAGTTACAGGCGGGGCGCAGAGGAGGAGACCCAGTACTTC
d_call: .
j_call: TRBJ2-5
v_call: TRBV6-6
clone_size: once

cdr3_aa: CASSRGANQPQHF
cdr3_nt: TGTGCCAGTAGCCGGGGAGCCAATCAGCCCCAGCATTTT
d_call: .
j_call: TRBJ1-5
v_call: TRBV19
clone_size: .

cdr3_aa: CASTQPGSTEAFF
cdr3_nt: TGTGCCAGTACCCAGCCGGGGAGCACTGAAGCTTTCTTT
d_call: .
j_call: TRBJ1-1
v_call: TRBV19
clone_size: .